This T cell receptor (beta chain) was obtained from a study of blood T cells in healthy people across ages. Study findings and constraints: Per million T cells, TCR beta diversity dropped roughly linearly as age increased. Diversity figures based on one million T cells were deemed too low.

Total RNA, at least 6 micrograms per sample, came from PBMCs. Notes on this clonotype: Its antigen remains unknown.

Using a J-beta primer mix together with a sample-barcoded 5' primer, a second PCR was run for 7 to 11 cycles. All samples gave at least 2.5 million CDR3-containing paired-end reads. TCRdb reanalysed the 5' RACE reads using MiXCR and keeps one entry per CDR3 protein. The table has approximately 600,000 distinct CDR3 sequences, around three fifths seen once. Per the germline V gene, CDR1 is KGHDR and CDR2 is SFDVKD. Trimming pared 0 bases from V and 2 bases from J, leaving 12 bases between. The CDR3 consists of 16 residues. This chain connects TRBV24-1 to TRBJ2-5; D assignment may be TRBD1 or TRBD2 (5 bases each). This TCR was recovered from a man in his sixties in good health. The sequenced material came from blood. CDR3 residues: CATSDLRGRRQETQYF. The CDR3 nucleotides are TGTGCCACCAGTGATTTGCGGGGCAGGAGACAAGAGACCCAGTACTTC.